Listed below are T cell receptor beta chains from one sample, sequenced in a study of shared clonotypes between healthy human individuals. The repertoire was sequenced with immunoSEQ multiplex PCR; TCRdb's copy has only in-frame clones and lacks some. The sample yields roughly 1,000,000 clones, more than 75% seen once. Sequenced sample: memory CD4+ T cells from PBMCs. The source of these receptors is a man aged 18-30 years in good health. Some clones in this sample may be carry-over from other donors' samples. The CDR3 runs from the conserved cysteine through the conserved F or W.

v_call: TRBV7-2; j_call: TRBJ1-1; cdr3_aa: CASSLTGYSEAFF
v_call: TRBV5-1; j_call: TRBJ1-4; cdr3_aa: CASSLGQWNEKLFF
v_call: TRBV30; j_call: TRBJ2-7; cdr3_aa: CAWSGTSGRASYEQYF
v_call: TRBV6-5; j_call: TRBJ2-2; cdr3_aa: CASSHQGGGTGELFF
v_call: TRBV7-2; j_call: TRBJ2-1; cdr3_aa: CASSLVAYNEQFF
v_call: TRBV28; j_call: TRBJ1-2; cdr3_aa: CASSPPSPGQGGAGYTF
v_call: TRBV20-1; j_call: TRBJ2-7; cdr3_aa: CSAPRSGEQYF
v_call: TRBV14; j_call: TRBJ2-6; cdr3_aa: CASSQDITAGANVLTF
v_call: TRBV6-5; j_call: TRBJ2-7; cdr3_aa: CASSSTGGTYEQYF
v_call: TRBV27; j_call: TRBJ2-3; cdr3_aa: CASSETGISTDTQYF
v_call: TRBV2; j_call: TRBJ1-2; cdr3_aa: CASSVVRGGYGYTF
v_call: TRBV5-8; j_call: TRBJ2-5; cdr3_aa: CASSRDRKETQYF
v_call: TRBV11-2; j_call: TRBJ2-7; cdr3_aa: CASSLGDSYYEQYF
v_call: TRBV7-3; j_call: TRBJ1-4; cdr3_aa: CASSLATGVNEKLFF
v_call: TRBV7-9; j_call: TRBJ1-5; cdr3_aa: CASSLAFPGTGDQPQHF
v_call: TRBV25-1; j_call: TRBJ2-1; cdr3_aa: CASSSPGTGGNEQFF
v_call: TRBV4-1; j_call: TRBJ2-3; cdr3_aa: CASSQKYGQGTDTQYF
v_call: TRBV10-2; j_call: TRBJ1-5; cdr3_aa: CASGSGGQPQHF
v_call: TRBV15; j_call: TRBJ1-5; cdr3_aa: CATSRVNQPQHF
v_call: TRBV5-4; j_call: TRBJ2-7; cdr3_aa: CASGLGRGAYEQYF
v_call: TRBV6-1; j_call: TRBJ2-3; cdr3_aa: CASSLPQTVGYF
v_call: TRBV7-3; j_call: TRBJ2-3; cdr3_aa: CASSLNGRASDTQYF
v_call: TRBV6-1; j_call: TRBJ2-5; cdr3_aa: CASRSPDRAQETQYF
v_call: TRBV5-1; j_call: TRBJ2-3; cdr3_aa: CASSLTAPDTQYF
v_call: TRBV11-3; j_call: TRBJ2-3; cdr3_aa: CASSLALAGGYTDTQYF
v_call: TRBV19; j_call: TRBJ2-1; cdr3_aa: CASKTSGAIGNEQFF
v_call: TRBV7-2; j_call: TRBJ2-5; cdr3_aa: CASSFGQRGETQYF
v_call: TRBV11-2; j_call: TRBJ2-4; cdr3_aa: CASSLAQAVDIQYF
v_call: TRBV27; j_call: TRBJ2-2; cdr3_aa: CASSFLARAGNTGELFF
v_call: TRBV20-1; j_call: TRBJ2-1; cdr3_aa: CSARGYNEQFF